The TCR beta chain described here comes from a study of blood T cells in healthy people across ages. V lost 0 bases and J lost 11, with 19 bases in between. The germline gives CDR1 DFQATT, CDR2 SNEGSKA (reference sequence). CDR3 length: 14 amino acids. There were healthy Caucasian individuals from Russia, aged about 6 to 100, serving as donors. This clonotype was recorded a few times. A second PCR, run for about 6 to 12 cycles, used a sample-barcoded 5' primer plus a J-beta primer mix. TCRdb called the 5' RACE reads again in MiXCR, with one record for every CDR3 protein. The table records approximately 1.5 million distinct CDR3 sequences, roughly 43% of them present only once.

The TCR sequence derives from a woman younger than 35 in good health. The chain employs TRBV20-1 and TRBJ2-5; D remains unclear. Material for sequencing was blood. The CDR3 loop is CSARDLNRYNEQYF. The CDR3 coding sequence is TGCAGTGCTAGAGATCTGAACAGATACAATGAGCAGTACTTC.